This note documents a single TCR beta chain sequence. The sample belongs to a study of blood T cell repertoires in COVID-19. Germline lookup yields CDR1 SGHRS and CDR2 YFSETQ. Trimming removed 4 bases from V and 7 bases from J; junction bases left unmatched: 11. There are 17 residues in the CDR3. Clones were sequenced by immunoSEQ multiplex PCR, and TCRdb holds only the in-frame ones, with some missing. Of some 220,000 clones listed, 75% to 90% are singletons. This receptor was obtained from a woman between 18 and 29 years old in a cohort exposed to, infected with or recovered from COVID-19 (not recorded which). Sequencing was done on a sample of PBMCs or T cells enriched from blood (not recorded which). The rearrangement links TRBV5-1 to TRBJ2-2; TRBD2 agrees at 12 bases. The CDR3 nucleotides read TGCGCCAGCAGCGCTACCGGACTAGCGGGATCATTCGGGGAGCTGTTTTTT. Its protein product is CASSATGLAGSFGELFF.